This T cell receptor (beta chain) was identified during a study of cytomegalovirus exposure and HLA in healthy donors. Study at large: Early released data had 80 million or so unique TCRs, all coming from HLA-typed donors.

This clone was seen a handful of times. Its specificity is not known. The PCR ran on 60 Vbeta and 13 Jbeta primers. TCRdb's copy holds only in-frame clones and misses some; the assay was immunoSEQ multiplex PCR. Of 150,000 or so clones detected, roughly 82% appear once; the ten largest clones hold around 6.6%. Per germline, CDR1 SGHTA and CDR2 FQGNSA. The CDR3 spans 16 residues. The ends lost 5 bases at V and 0 bases at J; junction bases unmatched: 8. Study results and caveats: V- and J-gene trimming of TCR beta was linked (in a later analysis) to a missense DCLRE1C variant. Reportedly, HLA-A and HLA-B alleles of most subjects were accurately predicted from TCR beta. The majority of CMV-associated TCR beta chains were reported as apparently HLA-restricted in a later analysis.

The rearrangement joins TRBV7-2 to TRBJ2-7; 9 bases map to TRBD1. The sample taken for sequencing was PBMCs. The sequence came from a woman aged 45-60 years in good health and CMV-seropositive. DNA of the CDR3: TGTGCCAGCAGCCAAACCGGGACAGGGCGCTCCTACGAGCAGTACTTC. Protein: CASSQTGTGRSYEQYF.